This TCR beta chain was observed in a study of glioma-infiltrating T cells. Study outcomes and limitations: Very few CDR3 sequences were shared between tissue and blood. Tissue-blood divergence was below expectation in non-neoplastic patients, above in gliomas.

About this clonotype: Its target is unknown. A much larger clone differs from this one at a single base, so this may be a read error.

The trim removed 0 bases at V and 4 bases at J, leaving 6 bases unmatched. The CDR3 extends over 15 amino acids. Germline values: CDR1 MGHRA, CDR2 YSYEKL. TCR alpha and beta CDR3 regions were amplified from RNA using iRepertoire nested multiplex PCR. One-step reverse transcription and amplification started from about 100-400 ng of tissue mRNA or PBMC total RNA. TCRdb processed the multiplex PCR reads anew with MiXCR; each CDR3 protein has one entry. The repertoire holds fewer than 200,000 distinct CDR3 sequences, with 30% to 40% as singletons. Specimen: glioma tissue, nonneoplastic brain tissue, or PBMCs (not recorded which). The chain links TRBV4-1 to TRBJ2-7; 7 bases are shared with TRBD2. This TCR came from a human donor with low-grade glioma or glioblastoma, undergoing nonglioma brain surgery, or in good health (not recorded which). CDR3 DNA: TGCGCCAGCAGCCAAGAATGGGAGGGAGGATACGAGCAGTACTTC. Protein: CASSQEWEGGYEQYF.